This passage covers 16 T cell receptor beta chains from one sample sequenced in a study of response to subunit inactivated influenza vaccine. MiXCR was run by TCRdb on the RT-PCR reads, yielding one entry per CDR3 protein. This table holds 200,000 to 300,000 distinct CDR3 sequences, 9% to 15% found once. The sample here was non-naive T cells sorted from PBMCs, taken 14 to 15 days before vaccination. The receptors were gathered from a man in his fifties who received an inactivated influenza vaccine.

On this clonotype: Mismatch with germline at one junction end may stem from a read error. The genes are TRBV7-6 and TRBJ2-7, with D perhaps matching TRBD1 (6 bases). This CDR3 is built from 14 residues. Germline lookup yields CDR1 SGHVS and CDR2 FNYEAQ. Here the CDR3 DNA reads TGTGTCAGCAGCAAGACAGGAAGCTCCTACGAGCAGTACTTC. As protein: CVSSKTGSSYEQYF.

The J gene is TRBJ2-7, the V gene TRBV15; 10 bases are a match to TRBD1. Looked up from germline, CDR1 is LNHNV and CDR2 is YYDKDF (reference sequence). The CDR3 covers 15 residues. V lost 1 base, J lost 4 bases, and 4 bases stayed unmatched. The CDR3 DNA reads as TGTGCCACCAGCAGAGGACAGGGGGCGCATTACGAGCAGTACTTC. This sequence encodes CATSRGQGAHYEQYF.

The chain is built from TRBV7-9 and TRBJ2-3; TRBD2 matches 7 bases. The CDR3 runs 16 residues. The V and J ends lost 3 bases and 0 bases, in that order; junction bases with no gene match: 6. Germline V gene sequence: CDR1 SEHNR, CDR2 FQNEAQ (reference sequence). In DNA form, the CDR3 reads TGTGCCAGCAGCTTTAACGGGGGAGGGAGCACAGATACGCAGTATTTT. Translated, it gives CASSFNGGGSTDTQYF.

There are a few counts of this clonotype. CDR3 sequence (DNA): TGTGCCACCACTCGGACAGCGAACACTGAAGCTTTCTTT. It yields the protein CATTRTANTEAFF. The chain links TRBV7-8 to TRBJ1-1; TRBD1 is a possible D gene (6 bases). This CDR3 region has 13 residues. CDR1 and CDR2 from the germline V gene are SGHVS and FQNEAQ. The ends were cut back, 10 bases at V and 1 base at J, with 13 bases in the middle.

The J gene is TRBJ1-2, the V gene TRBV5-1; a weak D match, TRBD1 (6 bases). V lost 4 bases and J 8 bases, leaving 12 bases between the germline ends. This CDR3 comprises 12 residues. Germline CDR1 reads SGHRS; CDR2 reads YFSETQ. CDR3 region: CASSEWGAGYTF. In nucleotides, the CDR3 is TGCGCCAGCAGCGAGTGGGGGGCCGGCTACACCTTC.

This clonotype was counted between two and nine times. For the CDR3, the DNA is TGTGCCAGCAGTTACAACCAGGGGAGGAGTGGGGGCTACACCTTC. Residues: CASSYNQGRSGGYTF. This chain joins TRBV6-5 and TRBJ1-2, with D possibly TRBD1 on 6 matching bases. Germline loops: CDR1 MNHEY, CDR2 SVGAGI. V gave up 2 bases and J gave up 8 bases, with 18 bases separating them. This CDR3 is 15 amino acids long.

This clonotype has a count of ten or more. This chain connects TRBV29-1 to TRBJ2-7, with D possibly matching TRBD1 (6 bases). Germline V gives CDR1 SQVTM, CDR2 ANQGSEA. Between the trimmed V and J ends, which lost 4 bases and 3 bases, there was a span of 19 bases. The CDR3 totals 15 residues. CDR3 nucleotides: TGCAGCGTTGGAGTTCCCAGGGGATTCCTCTACGAGCAGTACTTC. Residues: CSVGVPRGFLYEQYF.

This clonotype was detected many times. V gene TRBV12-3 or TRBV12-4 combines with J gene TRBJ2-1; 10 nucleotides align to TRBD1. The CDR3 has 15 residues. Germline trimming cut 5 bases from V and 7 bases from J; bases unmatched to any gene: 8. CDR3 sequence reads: CASSPGTGVKNEQFF. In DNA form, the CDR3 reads TGTGCCAGCAGTCCAGGGACAGGGGTAAAGAATGAGCAGTTCTTC.

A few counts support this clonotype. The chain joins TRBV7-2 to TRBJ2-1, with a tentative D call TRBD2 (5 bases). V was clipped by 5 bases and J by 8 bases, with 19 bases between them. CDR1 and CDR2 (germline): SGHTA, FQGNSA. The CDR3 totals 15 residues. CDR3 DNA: TGTGCCAGCAGCCTGATGGGAGCAAGTAGCCATGAGCAGTTCTTC. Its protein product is CASSLMGASSHEQFF.

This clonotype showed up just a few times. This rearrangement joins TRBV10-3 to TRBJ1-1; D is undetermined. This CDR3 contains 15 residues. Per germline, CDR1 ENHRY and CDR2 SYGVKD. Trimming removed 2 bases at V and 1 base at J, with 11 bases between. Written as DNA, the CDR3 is TGTGCCATCAGTGAGAGTAGACGGGGGAACACTGAAGCTTTCTTT. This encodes CAISESRRGNTEAFF.

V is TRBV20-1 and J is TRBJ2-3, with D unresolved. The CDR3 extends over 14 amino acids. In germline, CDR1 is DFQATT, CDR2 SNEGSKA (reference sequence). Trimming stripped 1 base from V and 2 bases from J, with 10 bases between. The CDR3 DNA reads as TGCAGTGCTAGAGCCGGGCCGTTCACAGATACGCAGTATTTT. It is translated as CSARAGPFTDTQYF.

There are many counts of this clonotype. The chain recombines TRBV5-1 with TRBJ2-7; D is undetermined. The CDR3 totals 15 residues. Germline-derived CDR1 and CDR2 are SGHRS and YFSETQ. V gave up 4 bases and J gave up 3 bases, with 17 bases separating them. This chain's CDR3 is CASSPSYSTSYEQYF. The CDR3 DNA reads TGCGCCAGCAGCCCCTCTTACAGTACAAGCTACGAGCAGTACTTC.

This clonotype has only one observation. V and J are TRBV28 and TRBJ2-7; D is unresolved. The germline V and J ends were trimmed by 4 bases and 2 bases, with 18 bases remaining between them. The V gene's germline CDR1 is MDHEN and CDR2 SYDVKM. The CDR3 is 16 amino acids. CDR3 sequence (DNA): TGTGCCAGCAGTTATAAAACAGTGGTCGCCACCTACGAGCAGTACTTC. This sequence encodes CASSYKTVVATYEQYF.

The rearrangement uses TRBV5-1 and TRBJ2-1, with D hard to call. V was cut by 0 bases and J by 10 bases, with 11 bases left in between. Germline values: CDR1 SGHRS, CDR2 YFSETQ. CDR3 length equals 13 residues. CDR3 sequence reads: CASSLAVEREQFF. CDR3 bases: TGCGCCAGCAGCTTGGCGGTGGAAAGGGAGCAGTTCTTC.

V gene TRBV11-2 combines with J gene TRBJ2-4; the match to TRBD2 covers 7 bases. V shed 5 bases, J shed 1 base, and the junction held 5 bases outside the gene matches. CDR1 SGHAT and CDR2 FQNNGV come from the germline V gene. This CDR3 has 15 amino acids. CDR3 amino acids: CASSGAGGAKNIQYF. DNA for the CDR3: TGTGCCAGCAGCGGCGCCGGGGGGGCCAAAAACATTCAGTACTTC. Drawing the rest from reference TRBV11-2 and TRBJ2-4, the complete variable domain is EAGVAQSPRYKIIEKRQSVAFWCNPISGHATLYWYQQILGQGPKLLIQFQNNGVVDDSQLPKDRFSAERLKGVDSTLKIQPAKLEDSAVYLCASSGAGGAKNIQYFGAGTRLSVL.

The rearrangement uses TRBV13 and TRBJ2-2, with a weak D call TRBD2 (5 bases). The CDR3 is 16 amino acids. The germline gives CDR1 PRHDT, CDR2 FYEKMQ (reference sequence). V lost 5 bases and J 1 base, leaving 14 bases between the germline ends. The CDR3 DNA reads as TGTGCCAGCAGCCCCCCCCGAGGGCAGAACACCGGGGAGCTGTTTTTT. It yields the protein CASSPPRGQNTGELFF.